What follows are 18 T cell receptor gamma chains derived from one specimen sequenced in a study of Vδ1+ human thymocytes. Antigens for these TCRs are unknown. RNA was extracted from the cells and then reverse transcribed. The CDR3 regions were amplified by multiplex PCR from V-gene primers to a constant-region primer. TCRdb repeated clone calling on the multiplex PCR reads with CATT. The sample shows tens of thousands of gamma-chain clones, about 13% of them seen only once. Findings and caveats of the study: In the thymus, TRG and TRD repertoires looked highly polyclonal with Gaussian CDR3 lengths.

Specimen: Vdelta1+ gamma-delta thymocytes from the thymus. Subset indicated: FACS-sorted CD3+ TCRalphabeta- TCRVdelta1+ TCRVdelta2- thymocytes. These receptors came from a child less than two years old who had congenital heart surgery.

This clone came up a few times. The chain is built from TRGV4 and TRGJ1 or TRGJ2. This CDR3 spans 16 amino acids. Germline CDR1 and CDR2: EGSTGY and YDSYTSSV. V lost 1 base and J lost 3; bases outside the gene matches: 12. The DNA of the CDR3 is TGTGCCACCTGGGATGGAAAGCTGACGACTTATTATAAGAAACTCTTT. Translated, it gives CATWDGKLTTYYKKLF.

This clone was counted a few times. This chain joins TRGV5 and TRGJ1 or TRGJ2. Germline V gene lookup returns CDR1 VINAFY and CDR2 YDVSNSKD. The trim removed 0 bases at V and 12 bases at J, leaving 8 bases unmatched. This CDR3 spans 12 amino acids. Here the CDR3 DNA reads TGTGCCACCTGGGACAGGCGTTTGCGGAAACTCTTT. This sequence encodes CATWDRRLRKLF.

There are a few counts of this clone. The chain recombines TRGV2 with TRGJP2. With V trimmed by 0 bases and J by 2 bases, 3 bases remained unmatched. The CDR3 is 15 amino acids. The germline CDR1 and CDR2 sequences are EGSNGY and YDSYNSKV. In DNA, the CDR3 is TGTGCCACCTGGGACGGGTGGAGTAGTGATTGGATCAAGACGTTT. This gives the protein CATWDGWSSDWIKTF.

This clone was picked up a small number of times. The V call is TRGV3, the J call TRGJ1 or TRGJ2. The CDR3 runs to 13 residues. Germline CDR1 reads VTNTFY; CDR2 reads YDVSTARD (reference sequence). The trim removed 3 bases at V and 3 bases at J, leaving 5 bases unmatched. The CDR3 is CATWDSGYYKKLF. For the CDR3, the DNA is TGTGCCACCTGGGACTCTGGTTATTATAAGAAACTCTTT.

The chain recombines TRGV3 with TRGJ1 or TRGJ2. This CDR3 is built from 14 residues. After removal of 0 bases from V and 0 bases from J, the junction contained 2 bases not matched to a gene. The germline V gene encodes CDR1 VTNTFY and CDR2 YDVSTARD (reference sequence). CDR3 in DNA: TGTGCCACCTGGGACAGGATGAATTATTATAAGAAACTCTTT. Translating gives CATWDRMNYYKKLF.

The chain links TRGV9 to TRGJ1 or TRGJ2. The germline V gene encodes CDR1 GITISATS and CDR2 ISYDGTV (reference sequence). The CDR3 has 15 residues. J gave up 7 bases and V 2 bases, and 14 bases lay outside the gene matches. This chain's CDR3 is CALWEAAPLGYKKLF. The CDR3 DNA is TGTGCCTTGTGGGAGGCTGCCCCCCTTGGGTATAAGAAACTCTTT.

Concerning this clone: One end of the junction does not line up with germline, which may come from a read error. The rearrangement uses TRGV4 and TRGJ1 or TRGJ2. CDR3 length: 14 residues. Germline CDR1 and CDR2: EGSTGY and YDSYTSSV. The DNA for the CDR3 is TGTGCCACCTGGAATGGGATTGGGTATTATAAGAAACTCTTT. It codes for CATWNGIGYYKKLF.

The V and J genes are TRGV8 and TRGJ1 or TRGJ2. In germline, CDR1 is VENAVY, CDR2 YDSYNSRV. With V trimmed by 3 bases and J by 5 bases, 10 bases remained unmatched. CDR3 size: 14 residues. The CDR3 here is CATWDSRFDYKKLF. The CDR3 bases are TGTGCCACCTGGGATTCCCGATTTGATTATAAGAAACTCTTT.

This clone was found a few times. The genes are TRGV8 and TRGJ1 or TRGJ2. Germline loops: CDR1 VENAVY, CDR2 YDSYNSRV. This CDR3 is 13 amino acids long. With V trimmed by 3 bases and J by 6 bases, 8 bases remained unmatched. The CDR3: CATWDLRSYKKLF. The CDR3 region has the DNA TGTGCCACCTGGGATCTCAGGTCTTATAAGAAACTCTTT.

This clone was detected only a few times. The genes are TRGV9 and TRGJP2. V shed 1 base, J shed 1 base, and the junction held 6 bases outside the gene matches. The CDR3 totals 16 residues. Germline loops: CDR1 GITISATS, CDR2 ISYDGTV (reference sequence). This CDR3 is CALWEVTISSDWIKTF. CDR3 DNA sequence: TGTGCCTTGTGGGAGGTCACAATTAGTAGTGATTGGATCAAGACGTTT.

V usage is TRGV2 and J usage is TRGJ1 or TRGJ2. The V and J ends lost 0 bases and 12 bases, in that order; junction bases with no gene match: 5. Germline V CDR1 and CDR2: EGSNGY, YDSYNSKV. CDR3 length: 11 amino acids. The CDR3 coding sequence is TGTGCCACCTGGGACGGGCAAGGGAAACTCTTT. Its translation is CATWDGQGKLF.

This rearrangement joins TRGV3 to TRGJ1 or TRGJ2. Trimming cost V 0 bases and J 3 bases; bases outside gene matches: 8. CDR3 size: 15 residues. Germline assignment: CDR1 VTNTFY and CDR2 YDVSTARD (reference sequence). The CDR3 reads CATWDRRNGYYKKLF. The CDR3 DNA is TGTGCCACCTGGGACAGGCGAAACGGTTATTATAAGAAACTCTTT.

With respect to this clone: The same CDR3 is also encoded by other DNA sequences in this sample. The chain combines TRGV9 with TRGJ1 or TRGJ2. After removal of 4 bases from V and 6 bases from J, the junction contained 6 bases not matched to a gene. Germline values: CDR1 GITISATS, CDR2 ISYDGTV (reference sequence). The CDR3 has 12 amino acids. In DNA form, the CDR3 reads TGTGCCTTGTGGGAATTGGGTTATAAGAAACTCTTT. Translated, it gives CALWELGYKKLF.

The chain is built from TRGV4 and TRGJP2. In germline, CDR1 is EGSTGY, CDR2 YDSYTSSV. The CDR3 length is 15 residues. The V and J ends lost 3 bases and 0 bases, in that order; junction bases with no gene match: 4. The CDR3 sequence: CATWDWDSSDWIKTF. CDR3 sequence (DNA): TGTGCCACCTGGGATTGGGATAGTAGTGATTGGATCAAGACGTTT.

This chain uses TRGV4 with TRGJP2. V lost 6 bases, J lost 4 bases, and 5 bases stayed unmatched. CDR1 is EGSTGY, CDR2 YDSYTSSV, per germline. This CDR3 is 13 amino acids long. The CDR3 sequence is CATWNTSDWIKTF. The CDR3 DNA follows: TGTGCCACCTGGAATACTAGTGATTGGATCAAGACGTTT.

This clone qualifies as medium-sized. This sequence joins TRGV5 and TRGJ1 or TRGJ2. The CDR3 length is 13 residues. Losses at the gene ends were 0 bases for V and 1 base for J; bases not matched to a gene: 0. Germline CDR1 VINAFY, CDR2 YDVSNSKD. The CDR3 DNA reads as TGTGCCACCTGGGACAGGAATTATTATAAGAAACTCTTT. It yields the protein CATWDRNYYKKLF.

The V gene is TRGV5, the J gene TRGJ1 or TRGJ2. CDR3 size: 14 residues. V gave up 0 bases and J gave up 8 bases; unmatched junction bases: 10. The germline V gene encodes CDR1 VINAFY and CDR2 YDVSNSKD. This chain's CDR3 is CATWDRRTDHKKLF. The DNA for the CDR3 is TGTGCCACCTGGGACAGGCGGACCGATCATAAGAAACTCTTT.

A word on this clone: At one boundary the junction diverges from the germline segment, which might be a read error. Other DNA sequences within the sample encode an identical CDR3. The V and J genes are TRGV4 and TRGJ1 or TRGJ2. Germline CDR1 is EGSTGY and CDR2 is YDSYTSSV. The CDR3 has 12 amino acids. The CDR3 reads CATWTALNKKLF. DNA for the CDR3: TGCGCCACCTGGACGGCCCTGAATAAGAAACTCTTT.